What follows is one T cell receptor (beta chain) and its context. TCRdb keeps only in-frame clones here, not all; method: immunoSEQ multiplex PCR. In the table there are roughly 110,000 clones, 70% to 90% of which are singletons. These data belong to a study of blood T cell repertoires in COVID-19. The receptor was isolated from a man in his forties with active or convalescent COVID-19. Material for sequencing was peripheral blood.

CDR3 coding DNA: TGTGCCAGCAGCGTAGGGGGCAGTTCTTCCTACAATGAGCAGTTCTTC. Encoded protein: CASSVGGSSSYNEQFF. The chain links TRBV9 to TRBJ2-1; possible D gene TRBD1, 5 bases. CDR1 and CDR2 (germline): SGDLS, YYNGEE. With 0 bases removed from V and 1 base from J, the gap between germline ends came to 11 bases. There are 16 residues in the CDR3. Full variable domain (outside the CDR3, taken from reference TRBV9 and TRBJ2-1): DSGVTQTPKHLITATGQRVTLRCSPRSGDLSVYWYQQSLDQGLQFLIQYYNGEERAKGNILERFSAQQFPDLHSELNLSSLELGDSALYFCASSVGGSSSYNEQFFGPGTRLTVL.